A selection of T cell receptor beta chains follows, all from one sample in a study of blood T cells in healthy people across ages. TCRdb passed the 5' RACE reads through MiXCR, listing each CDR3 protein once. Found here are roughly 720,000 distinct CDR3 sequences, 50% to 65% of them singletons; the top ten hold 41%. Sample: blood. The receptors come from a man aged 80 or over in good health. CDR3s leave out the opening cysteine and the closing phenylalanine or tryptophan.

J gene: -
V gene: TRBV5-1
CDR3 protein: ASSSMGLSYNEQY

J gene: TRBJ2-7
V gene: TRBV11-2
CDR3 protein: ASSLVDRGSWEQY

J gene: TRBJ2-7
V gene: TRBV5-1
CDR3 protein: ASSLILDRGFSYEQY

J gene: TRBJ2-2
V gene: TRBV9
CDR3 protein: ASSVVVGNTGELF

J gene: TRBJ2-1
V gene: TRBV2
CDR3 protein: ASNLRVSYNEQF

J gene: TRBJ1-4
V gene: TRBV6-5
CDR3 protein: ASSYSAGDEKLF

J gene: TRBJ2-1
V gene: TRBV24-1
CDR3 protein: ATSDFLSYNEQF

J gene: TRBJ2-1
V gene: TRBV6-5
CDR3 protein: ASSYRGSANEQF

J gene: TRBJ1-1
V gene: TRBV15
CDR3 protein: ATSRDPSLNTEAF

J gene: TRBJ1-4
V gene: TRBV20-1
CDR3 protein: SASAILRGNRGTNEKLF

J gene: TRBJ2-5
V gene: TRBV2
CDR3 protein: ASKGQGAHNEQY

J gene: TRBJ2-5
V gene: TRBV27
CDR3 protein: ASSPGTSGRIKF

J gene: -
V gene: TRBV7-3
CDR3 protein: ASSSRGSPYEQY

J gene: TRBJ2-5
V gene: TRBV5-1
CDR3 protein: ASSNGLAGERETQY

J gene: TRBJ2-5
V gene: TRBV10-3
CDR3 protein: AISESTADQETQY

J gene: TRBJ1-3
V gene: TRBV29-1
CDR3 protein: SVSNPGTGAGNTIY

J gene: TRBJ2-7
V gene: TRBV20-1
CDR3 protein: SAGTQGGTYEQY

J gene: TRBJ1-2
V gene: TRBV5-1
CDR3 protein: ASSLADRSYGYT

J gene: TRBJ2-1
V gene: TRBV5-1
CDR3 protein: ASSHPGGDEQF

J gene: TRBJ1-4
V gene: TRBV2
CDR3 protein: ASGPLVGPLF

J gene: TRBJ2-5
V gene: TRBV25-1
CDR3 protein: ASTGPSQETQY

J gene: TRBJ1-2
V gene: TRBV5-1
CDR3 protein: ASSLEAPGAYGYT

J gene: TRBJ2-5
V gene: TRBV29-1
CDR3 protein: SVRSFQETQY

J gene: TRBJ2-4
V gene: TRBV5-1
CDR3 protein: ASSLREAKNIQY

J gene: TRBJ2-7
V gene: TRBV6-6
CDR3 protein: ATLPGLYSYEQY

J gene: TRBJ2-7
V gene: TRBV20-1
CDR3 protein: SAEILLGAYEQY

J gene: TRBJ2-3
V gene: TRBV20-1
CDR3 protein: SSPGVADTQY

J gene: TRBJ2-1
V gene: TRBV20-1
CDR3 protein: SASSGTSGTREQF

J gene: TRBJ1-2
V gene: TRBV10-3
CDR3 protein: AISELSGGDDGYT

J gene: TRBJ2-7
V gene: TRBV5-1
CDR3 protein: ASSLERTRSSEQY

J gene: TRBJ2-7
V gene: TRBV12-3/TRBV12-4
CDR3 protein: ASRLYTEGEQY

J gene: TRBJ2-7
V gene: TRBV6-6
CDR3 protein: ASSYSTVSYEQY

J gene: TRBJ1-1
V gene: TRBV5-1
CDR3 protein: ASSLSNTPNTEAF

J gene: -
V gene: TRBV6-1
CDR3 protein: ASSDGTAIYEQY

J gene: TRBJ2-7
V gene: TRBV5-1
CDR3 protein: ASSFRSRSYEQY

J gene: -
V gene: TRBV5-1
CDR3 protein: ASSLARGTGETQY

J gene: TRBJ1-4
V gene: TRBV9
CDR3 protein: ASSVSLGEKLF

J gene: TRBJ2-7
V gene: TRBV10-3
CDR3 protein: AIRPGLEPYEQY

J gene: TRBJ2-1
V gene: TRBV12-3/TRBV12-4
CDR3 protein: ASTRLAGGSNEQF

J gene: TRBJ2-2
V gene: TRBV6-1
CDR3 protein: ASAAGTDPTGELF

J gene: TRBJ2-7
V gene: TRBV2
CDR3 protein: ASTPGLLREQY

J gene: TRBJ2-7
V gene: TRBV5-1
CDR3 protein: ASSLSGPYNEQY

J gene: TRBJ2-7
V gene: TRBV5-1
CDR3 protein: ASSLTRTGAYEQY

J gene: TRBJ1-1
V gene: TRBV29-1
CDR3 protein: SGRRGTEAF

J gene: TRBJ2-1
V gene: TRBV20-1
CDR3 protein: SARKPGLAGYNEQF

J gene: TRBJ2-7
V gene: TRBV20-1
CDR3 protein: SALEMDRPGNEQY

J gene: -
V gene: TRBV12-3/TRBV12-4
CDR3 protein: ASSCGQGAHEQY

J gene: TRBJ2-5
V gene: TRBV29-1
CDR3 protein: GVYDSSPQETQY